This T cell receptor beta chain emerged from a study of sequential checkpoint blockade in melanoma (dated by TCRdb to the late 2010s). Study-level background: In a 1:1 randomization, patients received either first-line nivolumab then ipilimumab (arm A) or ipilimumab then nivolumab (arm B). Both trial sequences were followed by maintenance nivolumab. General findings and caveats noted by the study authors: The model for predicting response that combines TCR metrics with mutation burden needs to be validated in larger, independent patient cohorts.

The immunoSEQ Assay was used to immunosequence TCRbeta CDR3 regions from genomic DNA. Before high-throughput sequencing, the genomic DNA was amplified using bias-controlled multiplex PCR. In the source study's methods: To quantify the absolute abundance of each unique TCRbeta CDR3 region, the sequences were collapsed and filtered. Clonality, defined as 1 minus Pielou's evenness, was calculated using only productive rearrangements. A previously published method was used to identify clones with significantly greater frequencies in on-treatment samples than in baseline samples. TCRdb provides this immuneACCESS table in a form limited to in-frame rearrangements. Some clones are lacking; in checked studies, under half of them reflect an unresolved V gene, and why the rest are absent is not known. That table gives V, J and clone size, and the DNA gave D and trimming. The sample profile shows about 28,000 clones; 83% of them were found once. Around 16% of the sample is taken by the ten largest.

What this sample's treatment or condition label stands for: randomized to nivolumab then ipilimumab (arm A) or the reverse (arm B). No trial patient had received prior DNA-damaging chemotherapy. Live CD3+CD8+ cells negative for CD19 and CD56 were sorted from thawed PBMCs on a FACS Aria II flow cytometer. Samples came from patients with melanoma in CheckMate 064, a randomized, open-label phase II trial of sequential checkpoint blockade. Peripheral blood mononuclear cells were collected by leukapheresis, purified using Ficoll-Paque, and frozen in human serum containing approximately 9.6% DMSO. Immediately after sorting, the purity of the sorted blood CD3+CD8+ cells was confirmed to be >98%, and DNA was then extracted. According to the germline V gene (reference sequence), CDR1 reads SGHKS and CDR2 reads YYEKEE. The CDR3, cysteine through phenylalanine, is 15 amino acids long. CDR3 DNA only is kept here, 45 bases in frame from base 1. Trimming takes 0 bases off V and 5 bases off J; junction bases not matched to a gene: 7.

As regards this clone: Its recognized antigen is unknown. Within one base of it there is no much larger clone, and no base qualities were kept.

The origin of this receptor is a human donor with melanoma. This specimen consisted of CD8+ T cells sorted from blood (inferred from file names), obtained from a patient given nivolumab and ipilimumab in sequence. The chain uses TRBV5-5 and TRBJ2-7; the junction holds 8 bases that match TRBD1. The CDR3 reads CASSLVSQGADEQYF. The DNA sequence is as follows: TGTGCCAGCAGCTTGGTCTCTCAGGGGGCGGACGAGCAGTACTTC.